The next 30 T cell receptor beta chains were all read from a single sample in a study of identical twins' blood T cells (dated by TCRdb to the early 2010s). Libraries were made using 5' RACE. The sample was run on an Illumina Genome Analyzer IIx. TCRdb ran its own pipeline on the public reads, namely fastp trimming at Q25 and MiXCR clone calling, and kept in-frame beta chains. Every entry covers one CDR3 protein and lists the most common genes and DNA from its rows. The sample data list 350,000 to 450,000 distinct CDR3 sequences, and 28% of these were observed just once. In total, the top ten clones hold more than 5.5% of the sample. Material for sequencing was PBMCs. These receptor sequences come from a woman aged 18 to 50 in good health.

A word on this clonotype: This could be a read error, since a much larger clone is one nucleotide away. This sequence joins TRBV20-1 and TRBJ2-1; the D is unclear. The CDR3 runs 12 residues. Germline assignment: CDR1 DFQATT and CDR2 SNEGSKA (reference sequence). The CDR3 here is CGATPDHNEQFF. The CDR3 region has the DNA TGCGGTGCTACCCCCGACCACAATGAGCAGTTCTTC.

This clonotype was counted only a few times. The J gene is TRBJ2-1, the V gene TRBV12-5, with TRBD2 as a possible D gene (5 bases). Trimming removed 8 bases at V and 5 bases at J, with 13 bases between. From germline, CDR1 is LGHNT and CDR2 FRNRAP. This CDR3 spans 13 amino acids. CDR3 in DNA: TGTGCTAGTTGTCAGCGGCAAAACAATGAGCAGTTCTTC. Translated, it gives CASCQRQNNEQFF.

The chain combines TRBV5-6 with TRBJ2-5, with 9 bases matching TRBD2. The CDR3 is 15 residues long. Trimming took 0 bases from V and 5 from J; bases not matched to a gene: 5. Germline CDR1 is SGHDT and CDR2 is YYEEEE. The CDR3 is CASSLVGTSPETQYF. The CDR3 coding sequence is TGTGCCAGCAGCTTGGTCGGGACTAGCCCCGAGACCCAGTACTTC.

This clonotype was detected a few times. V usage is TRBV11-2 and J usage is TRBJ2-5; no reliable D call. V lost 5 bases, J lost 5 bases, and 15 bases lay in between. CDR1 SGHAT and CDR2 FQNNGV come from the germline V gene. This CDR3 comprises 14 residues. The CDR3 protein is CASSPDGFGETQYF. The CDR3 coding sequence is TGTGCCAGCAGCCCGGACGGATTTGGGGAGACCCAGTACTTC.

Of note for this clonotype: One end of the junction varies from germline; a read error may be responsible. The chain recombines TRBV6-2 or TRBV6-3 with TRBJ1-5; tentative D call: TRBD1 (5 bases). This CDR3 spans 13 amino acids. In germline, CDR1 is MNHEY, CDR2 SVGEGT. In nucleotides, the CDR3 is TGTGCCAGCAGGGGGCTTGGCAATCAGCCCCGGCATTTT. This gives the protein CASRGLGNQPRHF.

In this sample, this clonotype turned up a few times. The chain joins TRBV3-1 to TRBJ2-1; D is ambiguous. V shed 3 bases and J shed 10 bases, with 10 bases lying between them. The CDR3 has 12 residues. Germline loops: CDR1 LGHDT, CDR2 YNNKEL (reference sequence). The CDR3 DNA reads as TGTGCCAGCAGCCAGACCCAGAAGGAGCAGTTCTTC. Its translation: CASSQTQKEQFF.

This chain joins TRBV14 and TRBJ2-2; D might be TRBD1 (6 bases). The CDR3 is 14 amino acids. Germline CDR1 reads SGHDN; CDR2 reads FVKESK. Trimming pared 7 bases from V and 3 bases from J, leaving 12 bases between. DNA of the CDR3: TGTGCCAGCACCTACAGGGTTCACACCGGGGAGCTGTTTTTT. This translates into CASTYRVHTGELFF.

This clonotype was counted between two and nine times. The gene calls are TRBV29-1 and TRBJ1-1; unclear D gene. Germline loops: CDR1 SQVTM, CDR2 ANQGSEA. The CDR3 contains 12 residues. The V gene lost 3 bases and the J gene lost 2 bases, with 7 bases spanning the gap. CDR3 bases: TGCAGCGTTGAGTGGGTTAACACTGAAGCTTTCTTT. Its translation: CSVEWVNTEAFF.

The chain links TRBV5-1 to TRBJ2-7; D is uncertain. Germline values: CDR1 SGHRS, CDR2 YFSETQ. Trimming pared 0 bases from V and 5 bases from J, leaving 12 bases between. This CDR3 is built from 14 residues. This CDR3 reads CASSLEPASHEQYF. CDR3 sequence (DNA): TGCGCCAGCAGCTTGGAGCCGGCTTCGCACGAGCAGTACTTC.

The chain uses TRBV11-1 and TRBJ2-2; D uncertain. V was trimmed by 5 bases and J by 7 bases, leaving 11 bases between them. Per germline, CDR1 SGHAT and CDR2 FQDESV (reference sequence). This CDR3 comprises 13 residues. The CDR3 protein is CASSPISHGELFF. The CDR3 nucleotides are TGTGCCAGCAGCCCTATCTCTCACGGGGAGCTGTTTTTT.

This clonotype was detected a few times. CDR3 DNA: TGTGCCAGCTCTTCGTCATCTGGGGCCAACGTCCTGACTTTC. This encodes CASSSSSGANVLTF. V is TRBV18 and J is TRBJ2-6; no clear D. CDR1 and CDR2 from the germline V gene are KGHSH and LQKENI. The V gene lost 6 bases and the J gene lost 1 base, with 7 bases spanning the gap. This CDR3 region has 14 residues. Complete variable domain (other parts from reference TRBV18 and TRBJ2-6): NAGVMQNPRHLVRRRGQEARLRCSPMKGHSHVYWYRQLPEEGLKFMVYLQKENIIDESGMPKERFSAEFPKEGPSILRIQQVVRGDSAAYFCASSSSSGANVLTFGAGSRLTVL.

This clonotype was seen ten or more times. The CDR3 region is CSSAGTNTEAFF. The CDR3 region has the DNA TGCAGCTCAGCCGGGACTAACACTGAAGCTTTCTTT. This sequence joins TRBV29-1 and TRBJ1-1; tentatively, D is TRBD1 (5 bases). Germline V gene sequence: CDR1 SQVTM, CDR2 ANQGSEA. The CDR3 spans 12 residues. Trimming shortened V by 8 bases and J by 2 bases, and 12 bases separated the two germline ends. Full variable domain (outside the CDR3, taken from reference TRBV29-1 and TRBJ1-1): SAVISQKPSRDICQRGTSLTIQCQVDSQVTMMFWYRQQPGQSLTLIATANQGSEATYESGFVIDKFPISRPNLTFSTLTVSNMSPEDSSIYLCSSAGTNTEAFFGQGTRLTVV.

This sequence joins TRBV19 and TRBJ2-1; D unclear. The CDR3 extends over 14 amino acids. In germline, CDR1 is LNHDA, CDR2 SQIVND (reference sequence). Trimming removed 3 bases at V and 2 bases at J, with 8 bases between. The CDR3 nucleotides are TGTGCCAGTAGTATCGGGCTAACCTACAATGAGCAGTTCTTC. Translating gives CASSIGLTYNEQFF.

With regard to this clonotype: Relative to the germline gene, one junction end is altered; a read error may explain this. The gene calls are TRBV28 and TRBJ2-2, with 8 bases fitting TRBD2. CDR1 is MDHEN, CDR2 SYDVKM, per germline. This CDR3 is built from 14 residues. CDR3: CACRLASESGELFF. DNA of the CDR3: TGTGCCTGCAGACTAGCGAGTGAATCCGGGGAGCTGTTTTTT.

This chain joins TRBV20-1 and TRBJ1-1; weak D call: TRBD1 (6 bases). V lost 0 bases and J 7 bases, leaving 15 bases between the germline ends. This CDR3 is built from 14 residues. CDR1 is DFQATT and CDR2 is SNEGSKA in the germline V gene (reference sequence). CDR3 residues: CSARDLGQIGEAFF. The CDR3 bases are TGCAGTGCTAGAGACTTAGGACAGATTGGTGAAGCTTTCTTT.

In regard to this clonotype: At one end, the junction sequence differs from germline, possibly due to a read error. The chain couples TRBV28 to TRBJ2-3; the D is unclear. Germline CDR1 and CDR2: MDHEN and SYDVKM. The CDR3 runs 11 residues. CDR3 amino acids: CASICGAKPIF. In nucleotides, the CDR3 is TGTGCCAGCATCTGCGGAGCGAAACCCATTTTT.

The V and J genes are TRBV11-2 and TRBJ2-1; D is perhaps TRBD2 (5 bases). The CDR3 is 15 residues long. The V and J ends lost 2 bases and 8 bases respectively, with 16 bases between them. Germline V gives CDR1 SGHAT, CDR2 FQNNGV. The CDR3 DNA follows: TGTGCCAGCAGCTTATTAGGCGCGGAGGCCCATGAGCAGTTCTTC. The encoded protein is CASSLLGAEAHEQFF. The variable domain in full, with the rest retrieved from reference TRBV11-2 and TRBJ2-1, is EAGVAQSPRYKIIEKRQSVAFWCNPISGHATLYWYQQILGQGPKLLIQFQNNGVVDDSQLPKDRFSAERLKGVDSTLKIQPAKLEDSAVYLCASSLLGAEAHEQFFGPGTRLTVL.

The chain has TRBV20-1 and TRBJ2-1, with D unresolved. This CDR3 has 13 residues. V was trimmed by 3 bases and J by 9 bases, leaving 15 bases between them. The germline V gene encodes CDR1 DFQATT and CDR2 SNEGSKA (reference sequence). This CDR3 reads CSAREDSGGEQFF. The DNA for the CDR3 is TGCAGTGCTAGGGAAGACTCCGGCGGTGAGCAGTTCTTC.

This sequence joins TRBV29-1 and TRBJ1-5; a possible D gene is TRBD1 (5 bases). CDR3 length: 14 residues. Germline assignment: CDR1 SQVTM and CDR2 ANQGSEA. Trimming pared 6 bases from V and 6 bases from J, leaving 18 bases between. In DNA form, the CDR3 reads TGCAGCGTGGGATCGAACGGGGGGGGTCAGCCCCAGCATTTT. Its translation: CSVGSNGGGQPQHF.

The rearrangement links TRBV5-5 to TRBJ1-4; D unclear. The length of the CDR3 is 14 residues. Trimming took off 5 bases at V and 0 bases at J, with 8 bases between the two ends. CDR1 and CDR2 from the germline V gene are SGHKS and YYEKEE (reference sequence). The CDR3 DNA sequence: TGTGCCAGCAGATACAGAACAACTAATGAAAAACTGTTTTTT. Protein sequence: CASRYRTTNEKLFF.

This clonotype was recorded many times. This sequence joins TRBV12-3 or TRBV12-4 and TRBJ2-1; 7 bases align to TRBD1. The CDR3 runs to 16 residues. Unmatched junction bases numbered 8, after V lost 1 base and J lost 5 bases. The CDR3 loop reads CASSLVAGGSHNEQFF. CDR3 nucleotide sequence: TGTGCCAGCAGTTTAGTAGCAGGGGGTTCCCACAATGAGCAGTTCTTC.

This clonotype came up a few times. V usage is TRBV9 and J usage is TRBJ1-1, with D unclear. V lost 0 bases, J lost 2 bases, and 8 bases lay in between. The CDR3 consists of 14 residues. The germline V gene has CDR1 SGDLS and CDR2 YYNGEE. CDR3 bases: TGTGCCAGCAGCGTAGAAGCAGGTAACACTGAAGCTTTCTTT. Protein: CASSVEAGNTEAFF.

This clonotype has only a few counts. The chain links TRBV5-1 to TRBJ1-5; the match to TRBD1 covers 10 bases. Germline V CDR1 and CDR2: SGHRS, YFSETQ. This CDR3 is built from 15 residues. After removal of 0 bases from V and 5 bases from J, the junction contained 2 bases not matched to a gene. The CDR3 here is CASSLGQGADQPQHF. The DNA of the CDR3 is TGCGCCAGCAGCTTGGGACAGGGGGCAGATCAGCCCCAGCATTTT.

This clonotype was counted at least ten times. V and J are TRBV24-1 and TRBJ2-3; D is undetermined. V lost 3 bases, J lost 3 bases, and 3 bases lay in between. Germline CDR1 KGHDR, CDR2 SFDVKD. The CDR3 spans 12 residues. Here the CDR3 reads CATSDRTDTQYF. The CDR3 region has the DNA TGTGCCACCAGTGATCGTACAGATACGCAGTATTTT.

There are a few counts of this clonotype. For the CDR3, the DNA is TGTGCCAGCAGTGAAAGTCTGGCCCCGACAGATACGCAGTATTTT. The encoded protein is CASSESLAPTDTQYF. This rearrangement joins TRBV2 to TRBJ2-3; D is ambiguous. The CDR3 runs 15 residues. Germline V gene lookup returns CDR1 SNHLY and CDR2 FYNNEI. Trimming left V 2 bases short and J 3 bases short, with 12 bases between.

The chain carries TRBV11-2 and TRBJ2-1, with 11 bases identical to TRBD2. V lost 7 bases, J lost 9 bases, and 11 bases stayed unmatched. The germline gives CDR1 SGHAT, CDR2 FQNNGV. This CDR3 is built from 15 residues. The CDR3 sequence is CASNLVAGGHSEQFF. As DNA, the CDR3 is TGTGCCAGCAATCTTGTAGCGGGGGGGCACAGTGAGCAGTTCTTC.

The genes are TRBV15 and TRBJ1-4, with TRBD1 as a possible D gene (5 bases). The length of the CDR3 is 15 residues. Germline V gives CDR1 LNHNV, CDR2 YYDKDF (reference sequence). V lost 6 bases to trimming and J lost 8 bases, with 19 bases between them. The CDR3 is CATSIRDGVQEKLFF. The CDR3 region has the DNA TGTGCCACCAGTATAAGGGACGGGGTACAGGAAAAACTGTTTTTT.

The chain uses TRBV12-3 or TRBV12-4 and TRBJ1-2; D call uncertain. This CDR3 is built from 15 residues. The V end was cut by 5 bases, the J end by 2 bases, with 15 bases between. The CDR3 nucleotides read TGTGCCAGCAGTGCCCTGGCAGAGTCGAACTATGGCTACACCTTC. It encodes CASSALAESNYGYTF.

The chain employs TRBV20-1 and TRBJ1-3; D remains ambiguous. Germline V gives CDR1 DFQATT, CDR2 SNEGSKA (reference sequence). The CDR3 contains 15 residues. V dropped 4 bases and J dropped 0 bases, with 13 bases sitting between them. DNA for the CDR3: TGCAGTGCTACCCATTACGCCGACTCTGGAAACACCATATATTTT. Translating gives CSATHYADSGNTIYF.

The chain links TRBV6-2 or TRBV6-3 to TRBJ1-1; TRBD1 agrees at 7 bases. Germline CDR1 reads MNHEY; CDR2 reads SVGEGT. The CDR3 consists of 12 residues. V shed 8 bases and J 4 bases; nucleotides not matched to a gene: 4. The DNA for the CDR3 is TGTGCCAGCCTACAGGGGAGCACTGAAGCTTTCTTT. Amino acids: CASLQGSTEAFF.